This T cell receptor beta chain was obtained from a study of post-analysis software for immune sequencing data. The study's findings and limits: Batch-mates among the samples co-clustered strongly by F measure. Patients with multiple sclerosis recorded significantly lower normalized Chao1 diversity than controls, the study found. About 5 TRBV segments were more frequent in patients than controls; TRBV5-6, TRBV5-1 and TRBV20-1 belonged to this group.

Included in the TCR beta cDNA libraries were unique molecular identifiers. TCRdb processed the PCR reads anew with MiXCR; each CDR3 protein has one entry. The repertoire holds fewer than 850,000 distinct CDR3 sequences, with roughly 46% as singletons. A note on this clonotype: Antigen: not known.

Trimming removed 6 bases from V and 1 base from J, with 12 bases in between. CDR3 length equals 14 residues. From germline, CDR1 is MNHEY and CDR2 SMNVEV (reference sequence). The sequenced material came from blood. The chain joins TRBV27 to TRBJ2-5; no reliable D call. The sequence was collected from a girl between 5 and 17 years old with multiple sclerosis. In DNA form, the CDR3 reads TGTGCCAGCAGCCCAGACTGGCCCCAAGAGACCCAGTACTTC. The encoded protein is CASSPDWPQETQYF.